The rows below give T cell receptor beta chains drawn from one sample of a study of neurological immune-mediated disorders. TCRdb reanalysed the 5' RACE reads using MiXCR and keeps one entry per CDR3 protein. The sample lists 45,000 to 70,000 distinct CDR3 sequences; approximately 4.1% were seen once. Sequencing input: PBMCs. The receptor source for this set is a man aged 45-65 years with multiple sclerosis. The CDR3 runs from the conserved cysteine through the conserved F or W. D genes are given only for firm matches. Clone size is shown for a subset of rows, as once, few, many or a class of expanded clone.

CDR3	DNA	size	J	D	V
CASRTRTGVISGANVLTF	TGTGCCAGCAGGACACGGACAGGGGTAATCTCTGGGGCCAACGTCCTGACTTTC	many	TRBJ2-6	TRBD1	TRBV2
CSAHGWGDTTPLEQYF	TGCAGTGCTCATGGGTGGGGCGACACTACCCCCCTCGAGCAGTACTTC	.	TRBJ2-7	.	TRBV20-1
CASSPLEGDNEQFF	TGTGCCAGCAGCCCACTCGAAGGGGACAATGAGCAGTTCTTC	.	TRBJ2-1	.	TRBV7-9
CSARRGNQPQHF	TGCAGTGCTCGGAGGGGAAATCAGCCCCAGCATTTT	many	TRBJ1-5	.	TRBV20-1
CAISKRAGDNEQFF	TGTGCCATCAGTAAACGAGCGGGAGACAATGAGCAGTTCTTC	few	TRBJ2-1	TRBD2	TRBV10-3
CASKPGYRGREQYF	TGTGCCAGCAAACCCGGGTATCGAGGTCGGGAGCAGTACTTC	many	TRBJ2-7	.	TRBV28
CSARLSWQLSYNEQFF	TGCAGTGCTAGATTGAGTTGGCAGCTCTCCTACAATGAGCAGTTCTTC	.	TRBJ2-1	.	TRBV20-1
CASSLEVGYTF	TGTGCCAGCAGCTTAGAAGTTGGCTACACCTTC	many	TRBJ1-2	.	TRBV7-2
CASSADKEVPQETQYF	TGTGCCAGCAGCGCCGACAAGGAGGTACCACAAGAGACCCAGTACTTC	many	TRBJ2-5	.	TRBV5-6
CAIRSGLAGPKLSYEQYF	TGTGCCATCAGGTCGGGACTAGCGGGGCCTAAGCTTTCCTACGAGCAGTACTTC	many	TRBJ2-7	TRBD2	TRBV10-3
CASSLAPFSTDTQYF	TGCGCCAGCAGCCTAGCGCCTTTTAGCACAGATACGCAGTATTTT	.	TRBJ2-3	.	TRBV5-1
CASSGGQAFYGYTF	TGTGCCAGCAGCGGGGGACAGGCATTCTATGGCTACACCTTC	.	TRBJ1-2	TRBD1	TRBV7-2
CASSVTSGTEAFF	TGTGCCAGCAGCGTGACTTCTGGCACTGAAGCTTTCTTT	.	TRBJ1-1	.	TRBV9
CATSSSPTGRNTEAFF	TGTGCCACCAGCAGCTCACCGACAGGGCGAAACACTGAAGCTTTCTTT	many	TRBJ1-1	TRBD1	TRBV15
CASSSRPLAGGYNEQFF	TGCGCCAGCAGCTCAAGACCACTAGCGGGAGGTTACAATGAGCAGTTCTTC	many	TRBJ2-1	TRBD2	TRBV5-1
CSVAPDYTEAFF	TGCAGCGTTGCTCCAGATTACACTGAAGCTTTCTTT	many	TRBJ1-1	.	TRBV29-1
CASSPPGYYEQYF	TGTGCCAGCAGCCCTCCGGGGTACTACGAGCAGTACTTC	many	TRBJ2-7	.	TRBV7-8